Below, 21 T cell receptor beta chains from the same sample are listed, as sequenced in a study of T cells in localized non-small cell lung cancer. Here immunoSEQ multiplex PCR was the method, and the copy in TCRdb shows in-frame clones only, minus some. The sample holds 5,000 to 6,500 clones, roughly 30% seen once. This material consisted of lung tumor tissue, taken before any cancer treatment. The receptor set was obtained from a female donor over 55 with stage I lung adenocarcinoma.

In this sample, this clone turned up a few times. The chain joins TRBV28 to TRBJ2-7; 7 positions match TRBD2. Germline V CDR1 and CDR2: MDHEN, SYDVKM. The V segment lost 7 bases and the J segment 4 bases; nucleotides outside the gene matches: 22. The CDR3 totals 18 residues. CDR3 loop: CASMGIKRSGKAPYEQYF. CDR3 DNA sequence: TGTGCCAGCATGGGGATTAAGAGAAGCGGGAAGGCCCCTTACGAGCAGTACTTC.

Turning to this clone: At the DNA level, this CDR3 is encoded by other sequences in the same sample as well. V gene TRBV6-8 combines with J gene TRBJ2-7; D is uncertain. V lost 0 bases and J lost 1, with 10 bases in between. Per germline, CDR1 MNHGY and CDR2 SAAAGT. This CDR3 comprises 15 residues. CDR3 in DNA: TGTGCCAGCAGTTACTCCAACGCAGGATCCTACGAGCAGTACTTC. Residues: CASSYSNAGSYEQYF.

The J gene is TRBJ1-1, the V gene TRBV11-3; TRBD1 is a possible D gene (5 bases). Trimming left V 3 bases short and J 4 bases short, with 15 bases between. Germline CDR1 SGHNT, CDR2 YENEEA. The length of the CDR3 is 15 residues. As DNA, the CDR3 is TGTGCCAGCAGCTTGATCGGTGTGGGGGGCACTGAAGCTTTCTTT. Its protein is CASSLIGVGGTEAFF.

The J gene is TRBJ1-1, the V gene TRBV7-2; tentatively, D is TRBD1 (5 bases). V was trimmed by 5 bases and J by 6 bases, leaving 13 bases between them. The germline CDR1 and CDR2 sequences are SGHTA and FQGNSA. CDR3 length: 13 residues. The CDR3 bases are TGTGCCAGCAGCCAGATCCAGGGTGCTGAAGCTTTCTTT. It specifies CASSQIQGAEAFF.

The chain combines TRBV18 with TRBJ1-5; D ambiguous. Germline-derived CDR1 and CDR2 are KGHSH and LQKENI. V was pared by 4 bases and J by 6 bases, with 7 bases between. CDR3 length equals 12 residues. CDR3 nucleotide sequence: TGTGCCAGCTCACTCGAGAGTCAGCCCCAGCATTTT. Translated: CASSLESQPQHF.

The gene calls are TRBV27 and TRBJ2-6; D possibly matches TRBD1 or TRBD2 (5 bases each). The CDR3 loop spans 16 amino acids. V was cut by 6 bases and J by 2 bases, with 14 bases left in between. In germline, CDR1 is MNHEY, CDR2 SMNVEV (reference sequence). In DNA, the CDR3 is TGTGCCAGCAGACGGGACCCCTCTCCTGGGGCCAACGTCCTGACTTTC. It codes for CASRRDPSPGANVLTF. Combining the CDR3 with reference TRBV27 and TRBJ2-6 gives the whole variable domain EAQVTQNPRYLITVTGKKLTVTCSQNMNHEYMSWYRQDPGLGLRQIYYSMNVEVTDKGDVPEGYKVSRKEKRNFPLILESPSPNQTSLYFCASRRDPSPGANVLTFGAGSRLTVL.

The chain is built from TRBV11-3 and TRBJ1-6, with TRBD1 matching over 7 bases. From germline, CDR1 is SGHNT and CDR2 YENEEA. Trimming cost V 4 bases and J 10 bases; bases outside gene matches: 19. CDR3 length: 18 residues. As DNA, the CDR3 is TGTGCCAGCAGCTCTACGGGACGAGCCGACAGGGAAAGGTCACCCCTCCACTTT. This encodes CASSSTGRADRERSPLHF. Variable domain in full (rest from reference TRBV11-3 and TRBJ1-6): EAGVVQSPRYKIIEKKQPVAFWCNPISGHNTLYWYLQNLGQGPELLIRYENEEAVDDSQLPKDRFSAERLKGVDSTLKIQPAELGDSAVYLCASSSTGRADRERSPLHFGNGTRLTVT.

The rearrangement links TRBV5-1 to TRBJ1-2; 12 positions match TRBD1. Unmatched junction bases numbered 6, after V lost 4 bases and J lost 8 bases. The CDR3 consists of 14 residues. In germline, CDR1 is SGHRS, CDR2 YFSETQ. CDR3 residues: CASSGSGTGGGYTF. As DNA, the CDR3 is TGCGCCAGCAGCGGGAGTGGGACAGGGGGCGGCTACACCTTC.

This clone was seen more than once but under ten times. The V call is TRBV29-1, the J call TRBJ1-1; no firm D call. CDR1 is SQVTM, CDR2 ANQGSEA, per germline. The CDR3 spans 12 residues. V gave up 7 bases and J gave up 3 bases, with 12 bases separating them. The DNA for the CDR3 is TGCAGCGCCTCACCGGGGTACACTGAAGCTTTCTTT. Its protein product is CSASPGYTEAFF.

V and J are TRBV19 and TRBJ1-4; TRBD1 aligns across 8 bases. This CDR3 has 13 residues. Germline CDR1 and CDR2: LNHDA and SQIVND (reference sequence). The J segment lost 8 bases and the V segment lost 7 bases, leaving 6 bases of the junction unmatched. CDR3 nucleotides: TGTGCCAGTAATCGACAGGGGAGGGAAAAACTGTTTTTT. Translated: CASNRQGREKLFF.

This clone was picked up a small number of times. The rearrangement uses TRBV9 and TRBJ2-1, with 13 bases that match TRBD2. This CDR3 has 20 amino acids. The germline CDR1 and CDR2 sequences are SGDLS and YYNGEE. V lost 0 bases to trimming and J lost 4 bases; unmatched junction nucleotides: 13. The CDR3 protein is CASSVGGKPGLAGKYNEQFF. In DNA, the CDR3 is TGTGCCAGCAGCGTAGGAGGGAAACCGGGACTAGCGGGAAAATACAATGAGCAGTTCTTC.

This clone was observed a handful of times. The chain couples TRBV11-3 to TRBJ2-7, with 8 bases that match TRBD1. This CDR3 has 14 amino acids. V gave up 5 bases and J gave up 8 bases; unmatched junction bases: 11. Germline V gives CDR1 SGHNT, CDR2 YENEEA. DNA for the CDR3: TGTGCCAGCAGCCCCTGGACAGGGTTATCGAAGCAGTACTTC. It translates to CASSPWTGLSKQYF. Looking up the rest from reference TRBV11-3 and TRBJ2-7 gives the full variable domain: EAGVVQSPRYKIIEKKQPVAFWCNPISGHNTLYWYLQNLGQGPELLIRYENEEAVDDSQLPKDRFSAERLKGVDSTLKIQPAELGDSAVYLCASSPWTGLSKQYFGPGTRLTVT.

This sequence joins TRBV7-2 and TRBJ2-3, with D maybe TRBD2 (6 bases). CDR3 size: 13 residues. Germline values: CDR1 SGHTA, CDR2 FQGNSA. V lost 1 base to trimming and J lost 5 bases, with 7 bases between them. The CDR3 spells CASSLVRGDTQYF. The DNA of the CDR3 is TGTGCCAGCAGCTTAGTGCGGGGAGATACGCAGTATTTT.

This sequence joins TRBV6-4 and TRBJ1-2, with D unclear. The CDR3 runs to 11 residues. Germline V gives CDR1 MRHNA, CDR2 SNTAGT. The ends were cut back, 10 bases at V and 2 bases at J, with 8 bases in the middle. The CDR3 DNA follows: TGTGCCACCCAGGCGAACTATGGCTACACCTTC. Translation gives CATQANYGYTF.

Sample share makes this clone large. The rearrangement uses TRBV6-8 and TRBJ1-4; D not certain. Trimming shortened V by 5 bases and J by 8 bases, and 12 bases separated the two germline ends. Germline V gene lookup returns CDR1 MNHGY and CDR2 SAAAGT. This CDR3 region has 13 residues. CDR3 loop: CASSPLVYEKLFF. The CDR3 region has the DNA TGTGCCAGCAGTCCCCTGGTTTACGAAAAACTGTTTTTT.

The chain links TRBV6-8 to TRBJ1-1, with D possibly matching TRBD1 (5 bases). There are 14 residues in the CDR3. V was shortened by 7 bases and J by 3 bases, with 15 bases between the two germline ends. Germline CDR1 is MNHGY and CDR2 is SAAAGT. CDR3 region: CASIDQGGDTEAFF. The CDR3 nucleotides are TGTGCCAGCATTGACCAGGGCGGAGACACTGAAGCTTTCTTT.

This clone was seen a few times. The chain combines TRBV18 with TRBJ2-7; D might be TRBD1 (5 bases). This CDR3 region has 13 residues. Germline V CDR1 and CDR2: KGHSH, LQKENI. V shed 2 bases and J shed 7 bases, with 12 bases lying between them. The CDR3 loop is CASSPEGVGEQYF. In DNA form, the CDR3 reads TGTGCCAGCTCACCAGAAGGGGTAGGAGAGCAGTACTTC.

This clone came up a few times. The chain uses TRBV6-8 and TRBJ2-6; D perhaps matches TRBD1 (6 bases). CDR1 and CDR2 (germline): MNHGY, SAAAGT. V was clipped by 7 bases and J by 2 bases, with 6 bases between them. The CDR3 covers 13 residues. The CDR3 DNA is TGTGCCAGCAACAGGGCTGGGGCCAACGTCCTGACTTTC. Amino acid sequence: CASNRAGANVLTF.

The chain joins TRBV4-1 to TRBJ2-1; 8 nucleotides line up with TRBD2. The CDR3 consists of 15 residues. Trimming at V came to 1 base and at J to 3 bases, leaving 2 bases not matched to a gene. Germline loops: CDR1 MGHRA, CDR2 YSYEKL. The CDR3 here is CASSQGSGVYNEQFF. CDR3 nucleotide sequence: TGCGCCAGCAGCCAAGGTAGCGGGGTCTACAATGAGCAGTTCTTC.

CDR3 sequence (DNA): TGTGCCAGCAGTTTAAGGAGGGCGGGGACCGGGGAGCTGTTTTTT. This gives the protein CASSLRRAGTGELFF. The chain links TRBV2 to TRBJ2-2; weak D call: TRBD2 (6 bases). The V and J ends lost 5 bases and 5 bases respectively, with 15 bases between them. This CDR3 has 15 residues. Germline loops: CDR1 SNHLY, CDR2 FYNNEI.

The table lists this clone with a few counts. V usage is TRBV6-8 and J usage is TRBJ1-1; 8 nucleotides line up with TRBD1. Germline CDR1 and CDR2: MNHGY and SAAAGT. The CDR3 is made up of 15 amino acids. The V and J ends lost 0 bases and 4 bases, in that order; junction bases with no gene match: 4. CDR3 DNA: TGTGCCAGCAGTTACTCGCCGACAGGGGCCACTGAAGCTTTCTTT. Translated, it gives CASSYSPTGATEAFF.